Following are 13 T cell receptor beta chains from one sample sequenced in a study of blood T cell repertoires in COVID-19. Here immunoSEQ multiplex PCR was the method, and the copy in TCRdb shows in-frame clones only, minus some. The sample includes more than 85,000 clones, about 85% of them seen just once. Sequenced material: peripheral blood. These receptors were collected from a man aged 50 or older with active COVID-19.

This rearrangement joins TRBV6-5 to TRBJ1-1; D not resolved. Germline CDR1 reads MNHEY; CDR2 reads SVGAGI. This CDR3 comprises 16 residues. V was cut by 0 bases and J by 4 bases, with 15 bases left in between. Here the CDR3 reads CASSYSISGFSTEAFF. For the CDR3, the DNA is TGTGCCAGCAGTTACTCGATTTCGGGATTCAGCACTGAAGCTTTCTTT.

The chain employs TRBV5-5 and TRBJ2-5; TRBD1 matches 7 bases. The CDR3 totals 14 residues. Germline CDR1 reads SGHKS; CDR2 reads YYEKEE (reference sequence). V dropped 5 bases and J dropped 5; count of bases not matched to a gene: 9. The chain's CDR3 is CASRFSTGEETQYF. The DNA for the CDR3 is TGTGCCAGCAGATTCTCTACAGGGGAGGAGACCCAGTACTTC.

The table lists this clone with a few counts. The chain is built from TRBV7-9 and TRBJ1-2; maybe TRBD1 (5 bases). Germline assignment: CDR1 SEHNR and CDR2 FQNEAQ (reference sequence). The CDR3 loop spans 13 amino acids. Trimming removed 4 bases at V and 4 bases at J, with 10 bases between. The CDR3 here is CASSSQGSYGYTF. DNA of the CDR3: TGTGCCAGCAGCTCCCAGGGATCCTATGGCTACACCTTC.

The chain joins TRBV19 to TRBJ1-1; D uncertain. CDR1 and CDR2 (germline): LNHDA, SQIVND (reference sequence). This CDR3 comprises 13 residues. V was clipped by 2 bases and J by 3 bases, with 7 bases between them. CDR3 nucleotide sequence: TGTGCCAGTAGTATATATCAGGACACTGAAGCTTTCTTT. It is translated as CASSIYQDTEAFF.

The genes are TRBV2 and TRBJ1-4; no firm D call. V was shortened by 6 bases and J by 7 bases, with 15 bases between the two germline ends. The CDR3 is 14 amino acids. Germline V CDR1 and CDR2: SNHLY, FYNNEI. CDR3 protein: CASRVDNFSEKLFF. The CDR3 DNA follows: TGTGCCAGCAGGGTTGACAACTTCTCTGAAAAACTGTTTTTT. Supplemented by reference TRBV2 and TRBJ1-4, the full variable domain reads EPEVTQTPSHQVTQMGQEVILRCVPISNHLYFYWYRQILGQKVEFLVSFYNNEISEKSEIFDDQFSVERPDGSNFTLKIRSTKLEDSAMYFCASRVDNFSEKLFFGSGTQLSVL.

V is TRBV7-2 and J is TRBJ2-7; D is unresolved. The CDR3 covers 13 residues. Deletions cut 0 bases from V and 0 bases from J, with 3 bases between. Germline V gives CDR1 SGHTA, CDR2 FQGNSA. The CDR3 region is CASSLASSYEQYF. The DNA of the CDR3 is TGTGCCAGCAGCTTAGCTAGCTCCTACGAGCAGTACTTC.

J is TRBJ1-3 and V is TRBV7-9, with 8 positions matching TRBD1. Unmatched junction bases numbered 8, after V lost 10 bases and J lost 0 bases. Per germline, CDR1 SEHNR and CDR2 FQNEAQ (reference sequence). This CDR3 comprises 15 residues. This CDR3 is CATRRDRLSGNTIYF. In DNA form, the CDR3 reads TGTGCCACCCGCCGGGACAGGCTCTCTGGAAACACCATATATTTT.

The chain is built from TRBV4-1 and TRBJ2-6; possible D gene TRBD2, 7 bases. The CDR3 contains 18 residues. V was trimmed by 5 bases and J by 1 base, leaving 18 bases between them. CDR1 MGHRA and CDR2 YSYEKL come from the germline V gene. CDR3 in amino acids: CASSFIGGAISGANVLTF. The CDR3 DNA reads TGCGCCAGCAGCTTTATTGGGGGGGCAATTTCTGGGGCCAACGTCCTGACTTTC.

This chain connects TRBV19 to TRBJ2-1; TRBD1 matches at 9 bases. Per germline, CDR1 LNHDA and CDR2 SQIVND (reference sequence). V lost 3 bases to trimming and J lost 6 bases; unmatched junction nucleotides: 6. The CDR3 sequence is 15 residues long. CDR3 sequence: CASSIGTGYPNEQFF. DNA for the CDR3: TGTGCCAGTAGTATTGGGACAGGGTATCCCAATGAGCAGTTCTTC.

The chain joins TRBV4-2 to TRBJ2-7, with 9 bases fitting TRBD1. V lost 3 bases, J lost 6 bases, and 3 bases stayed unmatched. This CDR3 has 13 amino acids. CDR1 and CDR2 from the germline V gene are LGHNA and YNFKEQ. CDR3 sequence (DNA): TGTGCCAGCAGCCATGGGACAGGGAGCGAGCAGTACTTC. Translating it yields CASSHGTGSEQYF.

This chain connects TRBV5-4 to TRBJ2-2; 8 positions agree with TRBD1. V shed 0 bases, J shed 1 base, and the junction held 2 bases outside the gene matches. The germline CDR1 and CDR2 sequences are SGHNT and YYREEE (reference sequence). This CDR3 region has 16 residues. CDR3 protein: CASSLGQGWNTGELFF. The CDR3 nucleotides read TGTGCCAGCAGCTTGGGACAGGGGTGGAACACCGGGGAGCTGTTTTTT. Full variable domain (rest looked up from reference TRBV5-4 and TRBJ2-2): ETGVTQSPTHLIKTRGQQVTLRCSSQSGHNTVSWYQQALGQGPQFIFQYYREEENGRGNFPPRFSGLQFPNYSSELNVNALELDDSALYLCASSLGQGWNTGELFFGEGSRLTVL.

The chain carries TRBV14 and TRBJ2-7; the D is unclear. Trimming stripped 0 bases from V and 4 bases from J, with 10 bases between. Germline V gene sequence: CDR1 SGHDN, CDR2 FVKESK. This CDR3 region has 14 residues. Written as DNA, the CDR3 is TGTGCCAGCAGCCAAGAGCACAGCCCGTACGAGCAGTACTTC. As protein: CASSQEHSPYEQYF.

The rearrangement joins TRBV27 to TRBJ1-2, with D perhaps matching TRBD1 (6 bases). The germline V and J ends were trimmed by 6 bases and 8 bases, with 13 bases remaining between them. In germline, CDR1 is MNHEY, CDR2 SMNVEV (reference sequence). The CDR3 is made up of 12 amino acids. The chain's CDR3 is CASRLTGSGYTF. The CDR3 DNA sequence: TGTGCCAGCAGACTAACAGGGAGCGGCTACACCTTC.